This T cell receptor beta chain was obtained from a study of CD8 T cells in ankylosing spondylitis. Study-wide points: Significant enrichment of disease-linked clones was reported in matched ankylosing spondylitis synovial fluid. In ankylosing spondylitis blood, a motif of roughly eight highly homologous TCR beta variants appeared characteristic.

This CDR3 comprises 15 residues. Unmatched junction bases numbered 3, after V lost 6 bases and J lost 0 bases. Germline V gene lookup returns CDR1 SEHNR and CDR2 FQNEAQ (reference sequence). In regard to this clonotype: What it binds is unknown.

In TCRdb, the 5' RACE reads were re-called with MiXCR into one record per CDR3 protein. In the table there are 390,000 or so distinct CDR3 sequences, around 24% of which are singletons. The sequencing input was blood, either unsorted or a sorted T cell fraction (not recorded which). The sequence came from a male donor with ankylosing spondylitis. This chain links TRBV7-9 with TRBJ2-2; TRBD1 aligns across 8 bases. Written as DNA, the CDR3 is TGTGCCAGCAGTTGGACAGGGTCGAACACCGGGGAGCTGTTTTTT. Protein sequence: CASSWTGSNTGELFF.